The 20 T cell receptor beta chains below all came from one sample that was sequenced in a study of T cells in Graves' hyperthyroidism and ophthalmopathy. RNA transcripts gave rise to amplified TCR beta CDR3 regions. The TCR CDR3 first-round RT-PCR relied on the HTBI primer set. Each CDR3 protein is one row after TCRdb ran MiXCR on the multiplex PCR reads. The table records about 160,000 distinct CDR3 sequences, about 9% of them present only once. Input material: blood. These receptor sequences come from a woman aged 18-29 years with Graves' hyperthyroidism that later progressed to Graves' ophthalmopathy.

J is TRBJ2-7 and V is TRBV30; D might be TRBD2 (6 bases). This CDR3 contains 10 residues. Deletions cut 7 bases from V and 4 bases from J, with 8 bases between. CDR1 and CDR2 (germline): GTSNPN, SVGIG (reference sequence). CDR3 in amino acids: CALGGYEQYF. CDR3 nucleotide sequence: TGTGCCTTGGGGGGTTACGAGCAGTACTTC.

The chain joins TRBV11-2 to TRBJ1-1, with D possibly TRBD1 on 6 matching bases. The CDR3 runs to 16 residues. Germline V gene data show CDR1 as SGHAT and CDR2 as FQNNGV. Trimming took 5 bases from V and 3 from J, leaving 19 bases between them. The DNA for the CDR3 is TGTGCCAGCAGCCGCAGCGGGGGGCGAGAGGACACTGAAGCTTTCTTT. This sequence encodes CASSRSGGREDTEAFF.

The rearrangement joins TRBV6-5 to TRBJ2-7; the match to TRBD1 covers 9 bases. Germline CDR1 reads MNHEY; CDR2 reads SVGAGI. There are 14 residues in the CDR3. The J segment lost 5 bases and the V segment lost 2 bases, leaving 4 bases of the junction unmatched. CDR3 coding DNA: TGTGCCAGCAGTTACCTCGGGACAGGGAACGAGCAGTACTTC. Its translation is CASSYLGTGNEQYF.

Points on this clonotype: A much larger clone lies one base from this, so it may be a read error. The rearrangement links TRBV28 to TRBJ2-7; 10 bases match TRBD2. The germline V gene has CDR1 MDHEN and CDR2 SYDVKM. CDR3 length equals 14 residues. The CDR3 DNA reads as TGTGCCGGCAGCGGACTAGCGGAGACCTACGAGCAGTACTTC. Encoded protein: CAGSGLAETYEQYF. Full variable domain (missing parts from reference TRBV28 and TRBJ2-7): DVKVTQSSRYLVKRTGEKVFLECVQDMDHENMFWYRQDPGLGLRLIYFSYDVKMKEKGDIPEGYSVSREKKERFSLILESASTNQTSMYLCAGSGLAETYEQYFGPGTRLTVT.

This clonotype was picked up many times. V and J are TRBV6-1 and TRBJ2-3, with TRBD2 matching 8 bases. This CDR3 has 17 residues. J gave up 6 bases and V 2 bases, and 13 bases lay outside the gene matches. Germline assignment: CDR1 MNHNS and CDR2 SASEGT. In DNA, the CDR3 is TGTGCCAGCAGTGAATTTCTAGCGGGCCTAGGTGTGGATACGCAGTATTTT. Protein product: CASSEFLAGLGVDTQYF.

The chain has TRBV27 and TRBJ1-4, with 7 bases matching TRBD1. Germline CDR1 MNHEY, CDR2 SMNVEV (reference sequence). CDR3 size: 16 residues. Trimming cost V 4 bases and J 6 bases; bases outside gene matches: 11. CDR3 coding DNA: TGTGCCAGCAGTTCAATCCTGACAGGGAAGGATGAAAAACTGTTTTTT. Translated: CASSSILTGKDEKLFF.

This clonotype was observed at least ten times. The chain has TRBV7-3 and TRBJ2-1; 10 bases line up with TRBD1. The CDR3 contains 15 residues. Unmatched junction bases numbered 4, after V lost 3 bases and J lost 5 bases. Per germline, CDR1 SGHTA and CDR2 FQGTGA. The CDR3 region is CASSLTGGAHNEQFF. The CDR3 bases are TGTGCCAGCAGCTTGACAGGGGGCGCCCACAATGAGCAGTTCTTC.

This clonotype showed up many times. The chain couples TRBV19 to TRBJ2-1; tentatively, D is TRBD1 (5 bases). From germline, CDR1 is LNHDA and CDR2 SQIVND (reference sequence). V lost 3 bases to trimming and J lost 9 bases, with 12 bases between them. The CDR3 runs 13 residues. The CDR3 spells CASSIPRVGEQFF. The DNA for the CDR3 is TGTGCCAGTAGTATCCCCAGGGTTGGTGAGCAGTTCTTC.

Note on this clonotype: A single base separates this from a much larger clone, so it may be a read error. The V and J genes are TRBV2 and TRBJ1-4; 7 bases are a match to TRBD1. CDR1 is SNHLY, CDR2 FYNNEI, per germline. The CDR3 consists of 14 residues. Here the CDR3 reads CASTADRSNETLFF. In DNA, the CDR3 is TGTGCCAGCACCGCGGACAGGTCTAATGAAACACTGTTTTTT.

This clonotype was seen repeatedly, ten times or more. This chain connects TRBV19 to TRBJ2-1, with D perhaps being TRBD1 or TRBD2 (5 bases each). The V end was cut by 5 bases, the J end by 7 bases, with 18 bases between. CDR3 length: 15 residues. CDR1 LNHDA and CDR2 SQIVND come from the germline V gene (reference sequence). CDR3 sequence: CASSPRGPSRNEQFF. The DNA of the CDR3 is TGTGCCAGTAGTCCCCGGGGCCCCTCGAGAAATGAGCAGTTCTTC.

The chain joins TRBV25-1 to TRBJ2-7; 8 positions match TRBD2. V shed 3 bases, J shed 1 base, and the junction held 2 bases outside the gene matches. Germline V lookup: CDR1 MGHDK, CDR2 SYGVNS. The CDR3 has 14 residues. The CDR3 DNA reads TGTGCCAGCAGTGATTCGGGGGGGTCCTACGAGCAGTACTTC. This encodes CASSDSGGSYEQYF.

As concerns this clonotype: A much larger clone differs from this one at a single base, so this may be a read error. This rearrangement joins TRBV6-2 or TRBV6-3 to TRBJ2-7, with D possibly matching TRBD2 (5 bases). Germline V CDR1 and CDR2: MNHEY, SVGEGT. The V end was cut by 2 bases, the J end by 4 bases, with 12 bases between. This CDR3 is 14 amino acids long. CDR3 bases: TGTGCCAGCAGTTACCCGGTCCCGGGGTACGAGCAGTACTTC. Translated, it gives CASSYPVPGYEQYF.

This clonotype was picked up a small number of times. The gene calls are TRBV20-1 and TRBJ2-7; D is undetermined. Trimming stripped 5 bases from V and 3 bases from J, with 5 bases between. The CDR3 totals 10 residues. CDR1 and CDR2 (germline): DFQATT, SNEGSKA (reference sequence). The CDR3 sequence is CSALYYEQYF. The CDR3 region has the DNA TGCAGTGCTCTATACTACGAGCAGTACTTC.

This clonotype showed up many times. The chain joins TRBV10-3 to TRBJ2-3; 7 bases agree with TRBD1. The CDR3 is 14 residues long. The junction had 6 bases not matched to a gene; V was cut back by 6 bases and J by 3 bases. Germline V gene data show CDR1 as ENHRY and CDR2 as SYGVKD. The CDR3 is CAIRLTGTTDTQYF. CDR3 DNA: TGTGCCATCAGACTGACAGGGACAACAGATACGCAGTATTTT.

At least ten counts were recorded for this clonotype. Here the CDR3 DNA reads TGTGCCAGCAGCAGGACTTACAATGAGCAGTTCTTC. It encodes CASSRTYNEQFF. The V call is TRBV5-5, the J call TRBJ2-1, with D possibly TRBD2 on 5 matching bases. The CDR3 is 12 residues long. Germline CDR1 is SGHKS and CDR2 is YYEKEE (reference sequence). V was cut by 4 bases and J by 4 bases, with 6 bases left in between. Full variable domain (rest looked up from reference TRBV5-5 and TRBJ2-1): DAGVTQSPTHLIKTRGQQVTLRCSPISGHKSVSWYQQVLGQGPQFIFQYYEKEERGRGNFPDRFSARQFPNYSSELNVNALLLGDSALYLCASSRTYNEQFFGPGTRLTVL.

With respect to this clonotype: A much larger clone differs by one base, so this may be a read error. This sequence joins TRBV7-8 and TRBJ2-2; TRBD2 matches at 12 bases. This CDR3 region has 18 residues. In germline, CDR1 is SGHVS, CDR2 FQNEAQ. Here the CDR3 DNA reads TGTGCCAGCAGCTCACGACGGACTAGCGGGGCGAACGCCGGGGAGCTGTTTTTT. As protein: CASSSRRTSGANAGELFF.

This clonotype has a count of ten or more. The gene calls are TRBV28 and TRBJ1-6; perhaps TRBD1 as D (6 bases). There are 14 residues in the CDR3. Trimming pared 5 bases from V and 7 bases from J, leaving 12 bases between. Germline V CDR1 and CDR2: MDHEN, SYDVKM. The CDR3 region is CASSELQGNSPLHF. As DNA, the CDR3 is TGTGCCAGCAGTGAACTACAGGGAAATTCACCCCTCCACTTT.

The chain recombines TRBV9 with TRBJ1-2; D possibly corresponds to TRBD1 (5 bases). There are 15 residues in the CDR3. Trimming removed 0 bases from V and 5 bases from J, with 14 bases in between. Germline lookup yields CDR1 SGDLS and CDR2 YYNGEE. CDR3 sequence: CASSVDQGGSYGYTF. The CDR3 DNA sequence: TGTGCCAGCAGCGTAGACCAGGGCGGATCTTATGGCTACACCTTC.

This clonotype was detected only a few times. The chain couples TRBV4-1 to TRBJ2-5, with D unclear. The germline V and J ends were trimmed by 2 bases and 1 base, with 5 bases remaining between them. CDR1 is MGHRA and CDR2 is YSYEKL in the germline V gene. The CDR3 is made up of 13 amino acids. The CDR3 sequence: CASSQTFQETQYF. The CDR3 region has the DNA TGCGCCAGCAGCCAAACGTTCCAAGAGACCCAGTACTTC.

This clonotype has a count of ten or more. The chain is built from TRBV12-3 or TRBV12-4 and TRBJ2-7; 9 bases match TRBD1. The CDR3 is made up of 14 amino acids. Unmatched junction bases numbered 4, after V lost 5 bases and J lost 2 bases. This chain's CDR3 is CASSPRDRAYEQYF. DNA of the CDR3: TGTGCCAGCAGTCCCAGGGACAGGGCCTACGAGCAGTACTTC.